This T cell receptor (beta chain) appears in the sequencing data of a study of technical replicates of blood from a few donors. The table came from immunoSEQ multiplex PCR; TCRdb's copy has only in-frame clones and leaves some out. The repertoire holds approximately 70,000 clones, approximately 96% seen once, with around 0.2% in the top ten. The CDR3 totals 13 residues. The V gene's germline CDR1 is MNHEY and CDR2 SMNVEV (reference sequence). V was trimmed by 8 bases and J by 0 bases, leaving 5 bases between them. Sequencing input: T cells isolated from PBMCs. This sequence originates from a human donor in good health. The gene calls are TRBV27 and TRBJ1-6; D remains unclear. CDR3 loop: CASRVSYNSPLHF. CDR3 bases: TGTGCCAGCCGGGTCTCCTATAATTCACCCCTCCACTTT.